These T cell receptor beta chains were read from a single sample in a study of glioma-infiltrating T cells. TCRdb re-called the multiplex PCR reads with MiXCR, one entry per CDR3 protein. This sample has roughly 190,000 distinct CDR3 sequences, with over 30% found just once. Sequenced: glioma tissue, nonneoplastic brain tissue, or PBMCs (not recorded which). These receptor sequences come from a human donor with low-grade glioma or glioblastoma, undergoing nonglioma brain surgery, or in good health (not recorded which). Each CDR3 is given with its conserved first and last residue. D genes are given only for firm matches. Some rows have no size entry. The others give once, few or many, or a class for an expanded clone.

CDR3aa	CDR3nt	v_gene	j_gene	d_gene	abundance
CSADFGGQGFTEQYF	TGCAGTGCGGATTTTGGGGGACAGGGCTTTACCGAGCAGTACTTC	TRBV20-1	TRBJ2-7	TRBD1	NA
CASSPPRRASADTQYF	TGTGCCAGCTCACCACCGAGGCGGGCCAGTGCAGATACGCAGTATTTT	TRBV18	TRBJ2-3	NA	many
CASSRRGQGSYEQYF	TGTGCCAGCAGTAGGAGGGGGCAGGGATCCTACGAGCAGTACTTC	TRBV6-2/TRBV6-3	TRBJ2-7	NA	many
CASSRIMKTGELFF	TGTGCCAGCAGCCGAATTATGAAGACCGGGGAGCTGTTTTTT	TRBV7-2	TRBJ2-2	NA	NA
CASSEQGQTKSSRNTIYF	TGTGCCAGCAGCGAGCAGGGTCAGACAAAGAGCTCTCGAAACACCATATATTTT	TRBV9	TRBJ1-3	NA	once
CASTGQGAYEQFF	TGTGCCAGCACAGGACAGGGGGCCTATGAGCAGTTCTTC	TRBV6-1	TRBJ2-1	TRBD1	NA
CASSLAAAGRGYNEQFF	TGTGCCAGCAGCTTAGCGGCAGCGGGAAGGGGGTACAATGAGCAGTTCTTC	TRBV13	TRBJ2-1	NA	NA
CASSPGRVETQYF	TGTGCCAGCAGTCCTGGGAGGGTAGAGACCCAGTACTTC	TRBV27	TRBJ2-5	TRBD2	many
CASSLRDSSYEQYF	TGTGCCAGCAGCCTCCGGGACAGTTCCTACGAGCAGTACTTC	TRBV7-8	TRBJ2-7	TRBD1	many
CASRPGQGAYEQFF	TGTGCCAGCAGGCCGGGACAGGGGGCTTATGAGCAGTTCTTC	TRBV7-2	TRBJ2-1	TRBD1	many
CASSQDPGAQYF	TGCGCCAGCAGCCAAGATCCTGGGGCCCAGTACTTC	TRBV4-1	TRBJ2-5	NA	many
CATSRKYDSQDTQYF	TGTGCCACCAGCAGGAAATACGACAGTCAAGATACGCAGTATTTT	TRBV15	TRBJ2-3	NA	many
CASSQGPGTFYEQYF	TGCGCCAGCAGCCAGGGTCCCGGGACCTTCTACGAGCAGTACTTC	TRBV4-1	TRBJ2-7	NA	many
CASSEVFSRGPGEAFF	TGTGCCAGCAGTGAGGTCTTTTCTCGAGGTCCCGGGGAAGCTTTCTTT	TRBV2	TRBJ1-1	NA	many
CASSVPGQGDYGYTF	TGTGCCAGCAGCGTTCCGGGACAGGGGGACTATGGCTACACCTTC	TRBV3-1	TRBJ1-2	TRBD1	many
CASRVSGASDKQYF	TGTGCCAGCAGGGTAAGCGGGGCCTCAGATAAGCAGTATTTT	TRBV27	TRBJ2-3	TRBD2	NA
CSAVEPGANVLTF	TGCAGCGCCGTCGAACCCGGGGCCAACGTCCTGACTTTC	TRBV29-1	TRBJ2-6	NA	few
CASRTSTRGNSPLHF	TGTGCCAGTAGAACTTCCACGAGGGGTAATTCACCCCTCCACTTT	TRBV19	TRBJ1-6	NA	NA
CASSPIYNEQYF	TGTGCCAGCAGCCCGATATACAATGAGCAGTACTTC	TRBV28	TRBJ2-7	NA	once
CTSSPVRDGANVLTF	TGTACCAGCTCACCGGTCCGGGACGGGGCCAACGTCCTGACTTTC	TRBV18	TRBJ2-6	NA	NA
CASSIATSDEQFF	TGTGCCAGTAGTATAGCCACTAGCGACGAGCAGTTCTTC	TRBV19	TRBJ2-1	TRBD2	NA
CASTLAGTYEQYF	TGTGCCAGCACTTTAGCGGGTACCTACGAGCAGTACTTC	TRBV6-2/TRBV6-3	TRBJ2-7	TRBD2	many